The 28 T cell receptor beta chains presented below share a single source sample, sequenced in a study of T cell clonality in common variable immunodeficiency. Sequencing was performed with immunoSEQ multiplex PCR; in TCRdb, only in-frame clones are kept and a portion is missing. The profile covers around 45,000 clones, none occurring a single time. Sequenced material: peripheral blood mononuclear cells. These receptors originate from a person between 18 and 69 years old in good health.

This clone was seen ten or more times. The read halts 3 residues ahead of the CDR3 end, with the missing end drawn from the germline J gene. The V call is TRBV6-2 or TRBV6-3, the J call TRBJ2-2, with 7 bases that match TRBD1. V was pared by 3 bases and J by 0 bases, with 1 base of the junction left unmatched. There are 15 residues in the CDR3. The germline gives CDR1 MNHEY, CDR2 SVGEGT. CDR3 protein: CASSYRGPNTGELFF. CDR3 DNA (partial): TGTGCCAGCAGTTATAGGGGGCCGAACACCGGGGAG.

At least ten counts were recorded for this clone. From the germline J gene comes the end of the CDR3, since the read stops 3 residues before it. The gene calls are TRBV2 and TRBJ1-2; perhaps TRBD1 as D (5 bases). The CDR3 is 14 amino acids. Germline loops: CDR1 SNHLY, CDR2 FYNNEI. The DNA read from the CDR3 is TGTGCCAGCAGTGAACGGCTGAAGGGGCAGGGC. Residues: CASSERLKGQG. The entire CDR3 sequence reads CASSERLKGQGYTF.

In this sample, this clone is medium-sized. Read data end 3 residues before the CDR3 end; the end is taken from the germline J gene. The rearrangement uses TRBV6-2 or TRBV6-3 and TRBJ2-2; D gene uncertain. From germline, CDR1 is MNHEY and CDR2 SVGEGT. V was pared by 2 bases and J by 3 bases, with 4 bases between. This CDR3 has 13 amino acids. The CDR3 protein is CASSYRDTGELFF. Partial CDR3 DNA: TGTGCCAGCAGTTACAGGGACACCGGGGAG.

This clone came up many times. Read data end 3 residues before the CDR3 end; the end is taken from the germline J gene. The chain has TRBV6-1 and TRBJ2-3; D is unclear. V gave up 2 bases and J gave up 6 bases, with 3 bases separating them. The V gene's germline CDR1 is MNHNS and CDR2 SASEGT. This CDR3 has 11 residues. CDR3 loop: CASSERDTQYF. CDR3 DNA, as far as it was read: TGTGCCAGCAGTGAAAGGGATACG.

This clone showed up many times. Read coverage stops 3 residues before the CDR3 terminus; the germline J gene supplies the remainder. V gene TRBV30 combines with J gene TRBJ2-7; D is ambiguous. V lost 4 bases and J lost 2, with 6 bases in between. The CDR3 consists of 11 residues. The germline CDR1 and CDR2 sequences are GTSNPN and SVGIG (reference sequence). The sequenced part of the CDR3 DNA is TGTGCCTGGAAACAGACCTACGAG. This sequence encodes CAWKQTYE. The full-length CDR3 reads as CAWKQTYEQYF.

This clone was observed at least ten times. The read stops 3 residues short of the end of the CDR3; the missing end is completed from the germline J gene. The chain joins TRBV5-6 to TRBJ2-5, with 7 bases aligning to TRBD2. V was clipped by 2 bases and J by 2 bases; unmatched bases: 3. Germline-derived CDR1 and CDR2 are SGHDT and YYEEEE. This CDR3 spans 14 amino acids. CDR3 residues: CASSFGGFQETQYF. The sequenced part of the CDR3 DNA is TGTGCCAGCAGCTTCGGGGGGTTTCAAGAGACC.

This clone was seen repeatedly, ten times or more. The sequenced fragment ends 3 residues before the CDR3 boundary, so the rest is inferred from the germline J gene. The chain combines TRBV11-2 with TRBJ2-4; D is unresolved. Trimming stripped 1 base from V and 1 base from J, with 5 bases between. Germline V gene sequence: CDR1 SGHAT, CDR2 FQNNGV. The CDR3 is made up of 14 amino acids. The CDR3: CASSLGHAKNIQYF. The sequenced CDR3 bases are TGTGCCAGCAGCTTAGGGCACGCCAAAAACATT.

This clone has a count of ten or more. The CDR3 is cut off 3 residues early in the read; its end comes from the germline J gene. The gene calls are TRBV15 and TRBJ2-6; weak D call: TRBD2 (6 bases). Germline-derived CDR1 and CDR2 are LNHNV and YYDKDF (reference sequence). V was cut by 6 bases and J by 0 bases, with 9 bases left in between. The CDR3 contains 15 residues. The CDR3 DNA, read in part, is TGTGCCACCAGGCCCGGGGGCTCTGGGGCCAACGTC. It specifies CATRPGGSGANV. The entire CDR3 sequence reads CATRPGGSGANVLTF.

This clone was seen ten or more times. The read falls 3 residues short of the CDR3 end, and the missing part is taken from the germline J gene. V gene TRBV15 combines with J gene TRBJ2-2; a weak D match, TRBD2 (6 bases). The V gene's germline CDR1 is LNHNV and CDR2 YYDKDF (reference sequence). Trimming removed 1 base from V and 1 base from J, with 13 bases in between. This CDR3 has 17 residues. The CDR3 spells CATSRVRRDRNTGELFF. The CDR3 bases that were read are TGTGCCACCAGCAGAGTCCGGCGGGATAGGAACACCGGGGAG. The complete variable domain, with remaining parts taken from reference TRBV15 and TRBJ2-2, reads DAMVIQNPRYQVTQFGKPVTLSCSQTLNHNVMYWYQQKSSQAPKLLFHYYDKDFNNEADTPDNFQSRRPNTSFCFLDIRSPGLGDTAMYLCATSRVRRDRNTGELFFGEGSRLTVL.

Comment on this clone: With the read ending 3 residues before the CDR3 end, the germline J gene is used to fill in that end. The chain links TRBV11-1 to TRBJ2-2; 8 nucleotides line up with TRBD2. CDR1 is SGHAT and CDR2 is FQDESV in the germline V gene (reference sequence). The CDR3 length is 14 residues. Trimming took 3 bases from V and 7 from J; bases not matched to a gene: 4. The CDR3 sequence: CASSLGTRLGELFF. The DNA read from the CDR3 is TGTGCCAGCAGCTTGGGGACTAGGCTCGGGGAG.

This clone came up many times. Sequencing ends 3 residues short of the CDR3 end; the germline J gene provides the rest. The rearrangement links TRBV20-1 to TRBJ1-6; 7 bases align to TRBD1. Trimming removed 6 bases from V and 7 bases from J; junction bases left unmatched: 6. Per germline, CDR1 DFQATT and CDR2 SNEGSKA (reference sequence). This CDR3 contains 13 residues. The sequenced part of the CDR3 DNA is TGCAGTGCAGGGGGCAGCGTGAATTCACCC. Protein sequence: CSAGGSVNSP. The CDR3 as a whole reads CSAGGSVNSPLHF.

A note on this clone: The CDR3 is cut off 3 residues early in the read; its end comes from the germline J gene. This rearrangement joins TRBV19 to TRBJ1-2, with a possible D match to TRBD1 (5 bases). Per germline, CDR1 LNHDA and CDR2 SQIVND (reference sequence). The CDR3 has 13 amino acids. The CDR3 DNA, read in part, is TGTGCCAGTAGTCGTCAGGGAGTAGGCGAC. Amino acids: CASSRQGVGD. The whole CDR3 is CASSRQGVGDYTF. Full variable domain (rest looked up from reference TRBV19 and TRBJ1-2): DGGITQSPKYLFRKEGQNVTLSCEQNLNHDAMYWYRQDPGQGLRLIYYSQIVNDFQKGDIAEGYSVSREKKESFPLTVTSAQKNPTAFYLCASSRQGVGDYTFGSGTRLTVV.

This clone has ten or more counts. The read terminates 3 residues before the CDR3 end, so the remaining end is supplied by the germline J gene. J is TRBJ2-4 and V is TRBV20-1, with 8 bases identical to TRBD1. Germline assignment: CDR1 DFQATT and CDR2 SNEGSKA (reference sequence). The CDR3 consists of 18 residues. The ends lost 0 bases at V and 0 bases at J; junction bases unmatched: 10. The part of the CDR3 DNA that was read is TGCAGTGCTAGAGATGATGGACAGGGAATCTCAGCCAAAAACATT. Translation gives CSARDDGQGISAKNI. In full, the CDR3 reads CSARDDGQGISAKNIQYF.

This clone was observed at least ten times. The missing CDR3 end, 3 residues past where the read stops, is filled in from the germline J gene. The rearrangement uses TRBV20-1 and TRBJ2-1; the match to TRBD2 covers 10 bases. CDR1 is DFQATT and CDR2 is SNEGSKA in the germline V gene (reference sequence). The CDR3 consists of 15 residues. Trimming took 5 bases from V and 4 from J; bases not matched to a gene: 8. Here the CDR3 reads CSAVSGTSEYNEQFF. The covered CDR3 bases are TGCAGTGCTGTATCCGGGACTAGCGAATACAATGAG.

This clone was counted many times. Partial CDR3 DNA: TGTGCCAGCAGCCAAGCCAGACAGGGCATGAACACTGAA. As protein: CASSQARQGMNTE. The entire CDR3 reads CASSQARQGMNTEAFF. The V and J genes are TRBV14 and TRBJ1-1; 7 bases are a match to TRBD1. The read comes to an end 3 residues before the CDR3 does, leaving the germline J gene to fill in the end. CDR3 length: 16 residues. V lost 1 base to trimming and J lost 0 bases; unmatched junction nucleotides: 5. Germline V gene data show CDR1 as SGHDN and CDR2 as FVKESK.

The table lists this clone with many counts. The part of the CDR3 DNA that was read is TGTGCCTGTATGGGGGCCAGGGTGAACACTGAA. The encoded protein is CACMGARVNTE. The whole CDR3 is CACMGARVNTEAFF. The gene calls are TRBV30 and TRBJ1-1, with D maybe TRBD1 (6 bases). The read terminates 3 residues before the CDR3 end, so the remaining end is supplied by the germline J gene. Germline CDR1 reads GTSNPN; CDR2 reads SVGIG (reference sequence). V gave up 6 bases and J gave up 0 bases, with 14 bases separating them. The CDR3 extends over 14 amino acids.

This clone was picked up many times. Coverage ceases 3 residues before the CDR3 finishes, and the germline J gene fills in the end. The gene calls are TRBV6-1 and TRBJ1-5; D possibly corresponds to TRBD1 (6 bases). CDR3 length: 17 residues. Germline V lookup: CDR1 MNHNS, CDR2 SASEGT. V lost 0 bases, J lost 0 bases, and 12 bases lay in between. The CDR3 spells CASSEAPGQHSNQPQHF. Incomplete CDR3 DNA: TGTGCCAGCAGTGAAGCCCCAGGACAGCATAGCAATCAGCCC.

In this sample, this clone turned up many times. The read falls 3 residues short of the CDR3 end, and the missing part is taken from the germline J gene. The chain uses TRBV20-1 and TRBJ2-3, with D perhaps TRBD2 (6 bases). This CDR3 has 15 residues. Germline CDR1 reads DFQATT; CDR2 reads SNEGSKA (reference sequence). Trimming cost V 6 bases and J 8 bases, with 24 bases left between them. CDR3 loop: CSASGLFEVVGTQYF. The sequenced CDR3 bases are TGCAGTGCCTCGGGACTTTTTGAGGTGGTGGGTACG.

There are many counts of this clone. CDR3 protein: CSARDLDPSGQGAYGYTF. Partial CDR3 DNA: TGCAGTGCTAGAGATCTGGACCCTTCGGGACAGGGGGCATATGGC. The rearrangement joins TRBV20-1 to TRBJ1-2; TRBD1 matches at 12 bases. The read ends 3 residues early relative to the CDR3; the germline J gene fills the gap. CDR3 size: 18 residues. CDR1 DFQATT and CDR2 SNEGSKA come from the germline V gene (reference sequence). V shed 0 bases, J shed 5 bases, and the junction held 13 bases outside the gene matches.

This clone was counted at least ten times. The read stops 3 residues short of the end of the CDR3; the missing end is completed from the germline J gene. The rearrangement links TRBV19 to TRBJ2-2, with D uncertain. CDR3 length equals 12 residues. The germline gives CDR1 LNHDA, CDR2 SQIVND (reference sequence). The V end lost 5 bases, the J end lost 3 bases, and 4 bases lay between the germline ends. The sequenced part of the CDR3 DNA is TGTGCCAGTAGTCCGTACACCGGGGAG. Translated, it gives CASSPYTGE. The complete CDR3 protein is CASSPYTGELFF. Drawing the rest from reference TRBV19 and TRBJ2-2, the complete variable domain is DGGITQSPKYLFRKEGQNVTLSCEQNLNHDAMYWYRQDPGQGLRLIYYSQIVNDFQKGDIAEGYSVSREKKESFPLTVTSAQKNPTAFYLCASSPYTGELFFGEGSRLTVL.

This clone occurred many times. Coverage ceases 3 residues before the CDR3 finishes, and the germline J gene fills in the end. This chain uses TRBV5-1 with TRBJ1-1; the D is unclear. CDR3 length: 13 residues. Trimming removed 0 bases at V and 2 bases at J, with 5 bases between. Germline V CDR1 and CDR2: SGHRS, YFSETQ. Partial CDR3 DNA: TGCGCCAGCAGCTTGGAGGCAAACACTGAA. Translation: CASSLEANTE. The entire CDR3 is CASSLEANTEAFF.

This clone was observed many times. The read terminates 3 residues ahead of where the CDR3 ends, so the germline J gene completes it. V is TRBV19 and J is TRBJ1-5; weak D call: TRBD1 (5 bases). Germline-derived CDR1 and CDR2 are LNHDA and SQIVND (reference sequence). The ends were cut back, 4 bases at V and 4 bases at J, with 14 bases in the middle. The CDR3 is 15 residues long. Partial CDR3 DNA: TGTGCCAGTAGTACGCAGAAAGGGGCGAATCAGCCC. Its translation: CASSTQKGANQP. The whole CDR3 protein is CASSTQKGANQPQHF.

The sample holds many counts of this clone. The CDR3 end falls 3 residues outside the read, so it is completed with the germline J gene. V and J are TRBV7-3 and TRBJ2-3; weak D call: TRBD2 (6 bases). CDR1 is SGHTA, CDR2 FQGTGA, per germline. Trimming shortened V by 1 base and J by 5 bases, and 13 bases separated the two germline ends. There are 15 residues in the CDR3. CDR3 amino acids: CASSLNGGVGDTQYF. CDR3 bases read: TGTGCCAGCAGCTTAAATGGCGGGGTGGGAGATACG.

The covered CDR3 bases are TGTGCCAGTAGTAGGTATTACAATGAC. Protein: CASSRYYND. The full-length CDR3 reads as CASSRYYNDYTF. The chain joins TRBV19 to TRBJ1-2, with D unresolved. From the germline J gene comes the end of the CDR3, since the read stops 3 residues before it. The CDR3 runs 12 residues. Germline assignment: CDR1 LNHDA and CDR2 SQIVND (reference sequence).

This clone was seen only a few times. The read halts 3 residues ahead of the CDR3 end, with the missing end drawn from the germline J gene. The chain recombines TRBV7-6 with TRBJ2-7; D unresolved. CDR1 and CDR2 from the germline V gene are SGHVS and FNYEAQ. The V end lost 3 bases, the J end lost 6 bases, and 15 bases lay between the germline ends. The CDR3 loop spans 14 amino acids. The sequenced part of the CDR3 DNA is TGTGCCAGCAGCTTGGCGAGGCTAGAAGCCGAG. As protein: CASSLARLEAE. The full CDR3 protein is CASSLARLEAEQYF.

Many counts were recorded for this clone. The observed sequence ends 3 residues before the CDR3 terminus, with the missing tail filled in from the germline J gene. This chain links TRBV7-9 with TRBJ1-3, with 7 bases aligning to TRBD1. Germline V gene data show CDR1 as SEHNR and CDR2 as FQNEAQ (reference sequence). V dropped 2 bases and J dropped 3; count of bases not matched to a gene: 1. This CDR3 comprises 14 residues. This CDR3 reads CASSLTGDGNTIYF. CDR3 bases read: TGTGCCAGCAGCTTAACAGGGGATGGAAACACC.

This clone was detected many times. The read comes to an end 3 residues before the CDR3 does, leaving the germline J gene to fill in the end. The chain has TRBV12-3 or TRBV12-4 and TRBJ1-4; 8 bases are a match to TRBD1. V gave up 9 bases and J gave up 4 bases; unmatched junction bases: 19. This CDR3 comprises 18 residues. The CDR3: CARPPTPGQEFSNEKLFF. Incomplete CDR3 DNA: TGTGCCAGACCCCCGACTCCGGGACAGGAGTTTAGTAATGAAAAA.

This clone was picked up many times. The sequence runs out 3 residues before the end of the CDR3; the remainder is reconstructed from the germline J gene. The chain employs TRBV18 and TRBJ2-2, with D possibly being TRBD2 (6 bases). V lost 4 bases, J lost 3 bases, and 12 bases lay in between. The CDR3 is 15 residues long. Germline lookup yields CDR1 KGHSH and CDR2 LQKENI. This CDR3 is CASSLRDSYTGELFF. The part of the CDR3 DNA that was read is TGTGCCAGCTCACTCCGGGACTCCTACACCGGGGAG.